This TCR beta chain was obtained from a study of T cells in women clearing cervical HPV infection. Sequencing was performed with immunoSEQ multiplex PCR; in TCRdb, only in-frame clones are kept and a portion is missing. The ten most abundant clones cover around 21% of a sample with 25,000 to 35,000 clones. General study findings and limits: CIN3+ cases had significantly higher TCR richness than controls; evenness did not differ. Richness plus V gene abundances separated cases from controls with AUC 0.7 to 0.9.

A word on this clone: Its specificity is not known. The read finishes 3 residues shy of the CDR3 end, and the germline J gene is used to complete it.

The V and J ends lost 3 bases and 7 bases respectively, with 10 bases between them. Germline CDR1 is MNHNS and CDR2 is SASEGT. The CDR3 totals 13 residues. This TCR was sampled from a woman between 18 and 70 years old with a cervical HPV16 infection that either progressed to CIN3+ or cleared (not recorded which). Source material: blood buffy coat. The chain employs TRBV6-1 and TRBJ1-5; D is ambiguous. The sequenced part of the CDR3 DNA is TGTGCCAGCAGTGAGAGGGTCAGCCAGCCC. This codes for CASSERVSQP. The whole CDR3 reads CASSERVSQPQHF.